This is a list of T cell receptor beta chains from one sample in a study of T cell repertoires in cytomegalovirus infection. TCRdb itself ran the reads through MiXCR, one entry per CDR3 protein. The table records 680,000 or so distinct CDR3 sequences, around a third of them present only once. These receptors are not linked to any known antigen. The source was cultured PBMCs, collected from culture after CMV antigen stimulation. These receptors were taken from a human donor in good health (CMV status not recorded). Some clones in this sample may be carry-over from other donors' samples. CDR3s include the opening cysteine and the closing phenylalanine or tryptophan. The D gene is left open where the match is weak. A clone size is listed for some rows: how often the clone was seen (once, few, many), or a class if it is expanded.

abundance	d_gene	len	v_gene	j_gene	CDR3aa	CDR3nt
.	.	13	TRBV20-1	TRBJ1-2	CRLGGAGNYGYTF	TGCAGACTGGGTGGAGCAGGGAACTATGGCTACACCTTC
few	TRBD2	15	TRBV6-1	TRBJ2-1	CASSTFRDYRTGQFF	TGTGCCAGCAGTACCTTCCGGGACTACCGTACAGGGCAGTTCTTC
.	.	16	TRBV4-1	TRBJ2-5	CASSQGDRGHRETQYF	TGTGCCAGCAGCCAAGGGGACCGCGGGCATCGAGAGACCCAGTACTTC
.	.	17	TRBV7-6	TRBJ2-5	CASSFYRDLMYQETQYF	TGTGCCAGCAGCTTTTACCGGGACTTAATGTACCAAGAGACCCAGTACTTC
.	.	13	TRBV7-6	TRBJ2-5	CASSRRSQETQYF	TGTGCCAGCAGCCGACGGTCACAAGAGACCCAGTACTTC
.	TRBD2	14	TRBV19	TRBJ2-1	CASSKRGGINEQFF	TGTGCCAGTAGTAAGCGGGGGGGTATCAATGAGCAGTTCTTC
.	.	15	TRBV2	TRBJ2-7	CASSQTVGSSYEQYF	TGTGCCAGCAGTCAAACCGTAGGGAGCTCCTACGAGCAGTACTTC
.	.	14	TRBV6-6	TRBJ1-2	CASSDQGPNYGYTF	TGTGCCAGCAGTGACCAGGGACCTAACTATGGCTACACCTTC
.	.	19	TRBV7-2	TRBJ1-2	CASSLRRGRGAATNYGYTF	TGTGCCAGCAGCTTAAGGCGGGGACGGGGGGCCGCAACTAACTATGGCTACACCTTC
few	.	14	TRBV12-3/TRBV12-4	TRBJ1-6	CASSLPGVNSPLHF	TGTGCCAGCAGTTTACCGGGGGTTAATTCACCCCTCCACTTT
few	.	16	TRBV19	TRBJ1-5	CASSIVTGKVGQPQHF	TGTGCCAGTAGTATAGTCACAGGGAAGGTCGGGCAGCCCCAGCATTTT
.	.	13	TRBV19	TRBJ1-2	CASSSRALYGYTF	TGTGCCAGTAGTTCCCGGGCTCTCTATGGCTACACCTTC
few	.	16	TRBV7-9	TRBJ1-5	CASSLAGAGGNQPQHF	TGTGCCAGCAGCTTAGCTGGGGCGGGGGGAAATCAGCCCCAGCATTTT
.	.	13	TRBV7-6	TRBJ1-4	CASSFGGREKLFF	TGTGCCAGCAGCTTTGGAGGGCGGGAAAAACTGTTTTTT
.	TRBD1	13	TRBV7-6	TRBJ1-2	CASSLQDRGGYTF	TGTGCCAGCAGCCTCCAGGACAGGGGAGGCTACACCTTC
few	.	12	TRBV24-1	TRBJ2-3	CATSLGSDTQYF	TGTGCCACCAGCCTAGGATCGGATACGCAGTATTTT
.	.	14	TRBV12-3/TRBV12-4	TRBJ1-1	CASSLAGLDTEAFF	TGTGCCAGCAGTTTAGCAGGGCTGGATACTGAAGCTTTCTTT
few	.	12	TRBV12-3/TRBV12-4	TRBJ2-2	CASARGTGELFF	TGTGCCAGCGCGAGGGGGACCGGGGAGCTGTTTTTT